These 29 T cell receptor beta chains share one sample of origin, sequenced in a study of T cell responses to AZD1222 COVID-19 vaccine. The table came from immunoSEQ multiplex PCR; TCRdb's copy has only in-frame clones and leaves some out. This sample carries 120,000 or so clones, around 92% of them seen once, and the ten largest clones take 1.1%. This material consisted of peripheral blood, taken on day 0 of AZD1222 vaccination. These receptors all come from an adult in good health.

The V gene is TRBV29-1, the J gene TRBJ2-5; D not resolved. Between the trimmed V and J ends, which lost 2 bases and 7 bases, there was a span of 14 bases. CDR3 size: 13 residues. CDR1 is SQVTM and CDR2 is ANQGSEA in the germline V gene. CDR3 bases: TGCAGCGTTGAATCCGGCGCCAGTGGGACCCAGTACTTC. This translates into CSVESGASGTQYF.

The V gene is TRBV29-1, the J gene TRBJ2-2, with 8 bases aligning to TRBD1. V gave up 7 bases and J gave up 8 bases; unmatched junction bases: 3. Germline values: CDR1 SQVTM, CDR2 ANQGSEA. The CDR3 has 11 amino acids. DNA of the CDR3: TGCAGCGCTCGGGACAGGGGGGAGCTGTTTTTT. This translates into CSARDRGELFF.

In this sample, this clone turned up once. V gene TRBV3-1 (or the pseudogene TRBV3-2) combines with J gene TRBJ2-7, with no clear D. V lost 6 bases and J 1 base, leaving 13 bases between the germline ends. CDR1 LGHDT and CDR2 YNNKEL come from the germline V gene (reference sequence). CDR3 size: 14 residues. The CDR3 is CASSFQVTSYEQYF. CDR3 bases: TGTGCCAGCAGTTTCCAGGTTACTTCCTACGAGCAGTACTTC.

The V call is TRBV19, the J call TRBJ1-5; perhaps TRBD1 as D (6 bases). V dropped 7 bases and J dropped 6 bases, with 13 bases sitting between them. Looked up from germline, CDR1 is LNHDA and CDR2 is SQIVND (reference sequence). The CDR3 is 13 amino acids. CDR3 protein: CASKWGPAQPQHF. CDR3 nucleotide sequence: TGTGCCAGTAAATGGGGGCCCGCTCAGCCCCAGCATTTT.

This clone was seen only a few times. The V and J genes are TRBV5-1 and TRBJ2-7, with 8 bases fitting TRBD2. The CDR3 is 16 residues long. V trimming: 0 bases; J trimming: 5 bases; junction bases outside the gene matches: 10. Germline V gene data show CDR1 as SGHRS and CDR2 as YFSETQ. CDR3 protein: CASSLGAGESVHEQYF. CDR3 nucleotide sequence: TGCGCCAGCAGCTTGGGAGCGGGGGAAAGCGTCCACGAGCAGTACTTC.

V gene TRBV18 combines with J gene TRBJ1-4; 10 bases agree with TRBD1. Germline V gives CDR1 KGHSH, CDR2 LQKENI. Trimming removed 3 bases from V and 7 bases from J; junction bases left unmatched: 2. The CDR3 totals 14 residues. The CDR3 DNA follows: TGTGCCAGCTCACCGACAGGGGGCGGTGAAAAACTGTTTTTT. Its protein product is CASSPTGGGEKLFF.

The chain is built from TRBV6-5 and TRBJ1-5; 7 positions match TRBD1. CDR1 MNHEY and CDR2 SVGAGI come from the germline V gene. The CDR3 contains 15 residues. Trimming at V came to 4 bases and at J to 3 bases, leaving 6 bases not matched to a gene. The CDR3 DNA follows: TGTGCCAGCAGTTTGACAGGGAACCTCAATCAGCCCCAGCATTTT. This sequence encodes CASSLTGNLNQPQHF.

This clone was recorded only once. The chain combines TRBV3-1 (or the pseudogene TRBV3-2) with TRBJ1-2; a possible D gene is TRBD1 (6 bases). CDR3 length: 16 amino acids. The germline CDR1 and CDR2 sequences are LGHDT and YNNKEL (reference sequence). The germline V and J ends were trimmed by 4 bases and 4 bases, with 19 bases remaining between them. The CDR3 DNA reads TGTGCCAGCAGCCCCCGCGGGTCAGGCAGGGGCTATGGCTACACCTTC. It specifies CASSPRGSGRGYGYTF.

The V and J genes are TRBV5-1 and TRBJ2-3, with 10 positions matching TRBD2. CDR3 length: 19 residues. Per the germline V gene, CDR1 is SGHRS and CDR2 is YFSETQ. The J segment lost 0 bases and the V segment lost 3 bases, leaving 13 bases of the junction unmatched. CDR3 in amino acids: CASSSVPPTSGLSTDTQYF. Here the CDR3 DNA reads TGCGCCAGCAGCTCCGTCCCCCCGACTAGCGGGTTGAGCACAGATACGCAGTATTTT.

This sequence joins TRBV16 and TRBJ2-7, with a weak D call TRBD1 (6 bases). The CDR3 is 14 residues long. The ends were cut back, 4 bases at V and 6 bases at J, with 16 bases in the middle. CDR1 is KGHSY and CDR2 is FQNENV in the germline V gene. CDR3 amino acids: CASSLGSGVSEQYF. Here the CDR3 DNA reads TGTGCCAGCAGCCTAGGATCAGGGGTCAGCGAGCAGTACTTC.

The rearrangement links TRBV9 to TRBJ2-1, with D possibly matching TRBD1 (6 bases). Germline loops: CDR1 SGDLS, CDR2 YYNGEE. The CDR3 runs to 15 residues. Trimming took 0 bases from V and 5 from J, leaving 12 bases between them. DNA of the CDR3: TGTGCCAGCAGCGTAGGAGGGGGAATGAACAATGAGCAGTTCTTC. Encoded protein: CASSVGGGMNNEQFF.

This clone was seen just once. The V call is TRBV27, the J call TRBJ2-5; perhaps TRBD1 as D (6 bases). Deletions cut 6 bases from V and 2 bases from J, with 19 bases between. Germline CDR1 MNHEY, CDR2 SMNVEV (reference sequence). The CDR3 is 16 residues long. The CDR3 sequence is CASRPLSTGFQETQYF. DNA of the CDR3: TGTGCCAGCAGGCCTCTTTCCACAGGGTTTCAAGAGACCCAGTACTTC.

CDR3 bases: TGTGCCAGCAGTATCGCAGGGGAGGGTTTGAGGGGCTACACCTTC. It codes for CASSIAGEGLRGYTF. The chain employs TRBV28 and TRBJ1-2; TRBD1 is a possible D gene (6 bases). The V gene's germline CDR1 is MDHEN and CDR2 SYDVKM. V dropped 5 bases and J dropped 8 bases, with 21 bases sitting between them. The CDR3 loop spans 15 amino acids.

The V gene is TRBV7-9, the J gene TRBJ2-1; possibly TRBD2 for D (5 bases). Trimming pared 3 bases from V and 8 bases from J, leaving 5 bases between. CDR1 is SEHNR and CDR2 is FQNEAQ in the germline V gene (reference sequence). This CDR3 is built from 11 residues. CDR3 region: CASSFSDEQFF. The DNA for the CDR3 is TGTGCCAGCAGCTTTAGCGATGAGCAGTTCTTC.

The chain joins TRBV7-9 to TRBJ2-2; a possible D gene is TRBD1 (6 bases). Trimming pared 5 bases from V and 5 bases from J, leaving 12 bases between. The CDR3 length is 14 residues. The V gene's germline CDR1 is SEHNR and CDR2 FQNEAQ (reference sequence). CDR3 residues: CASSPHRATGELFF. DNA for the CDR3: TGTGCCAGCAGCCCTCACAGGGCAACCGGGGAGCTGTTTTTT. Variable domain in full (rest from reference TRBV7-9 and TRBJ2-2): DTGVSQNPRHKITKRGQNVTFRCDPISEHNRLYWYRQTLGQGPEFLTYFQNEAQLEKSRLLSDRFSAERPKGSFSTLEIQRTEQGDSAMYLCASSPHRATGELFFGEGSRLTVL.

The chain carries TRBV6-4 and TRBJ1-2; maybe TRBD1 (5 bases). V lost 11 bases, J lost 3 bases, and 22 bases lay in between. The CDR3 is made up of 15 amino acids. Germline V gene data show CDR1 as MRHNA and CDR2 as SNTAGT. The CDR3 DNA follows: TGTGCCCCGAGACCCCGGGGGTTCGATGACTATGGCTACACCTTC. Translating gives CAPRPRGFDDYGYTF.

The chain uses TRBV3-1 (or the pseudogene TRBV3-2) and TRBJ1-2; a weak D match, TRBD1 (6 bases). This CDR3 comprises 14 residues. Germline V CDR1 and CDR2: LGHDT, YNNKEL (reference sequence). Trimming left V 3 bases short and J 4 bases short, with 12 bases between. CDR3 bases: TGTGCCAGCAGCCAGGGGGGCAGGTTCTATGGCTACACCTTC. Encoded protein: CASSQGGRFYGYTF.

The rearrangement joins TRBV27 to TRBJ2-7; D unresolved. The CDR3 is made up of 12 amino acids. The V and J ends lost 4 bases and 0 bases respectively, with 4 bases between them. Germline loops: CDR1 MNHEY, CDR2 SMNVEV (reference sequence). CDR3 in amino acids: CASSYLSYEQYF. In nucleotides, the CDR3 is TGTGCCAGCAGTTACCTCTCCTACGAGCAGTACTTC.

The DNA for the CDR3 is TGTGCCAGCAGTTTAGGTCCGGGGGCCTCCTCCTACGAGCAGTACTTC. It yields the protein CASSLGPGASSYEQYF. The V gene is TRBV28, the J gene TRBJ2-7, with D perhaps given as TRBD1 or TRBD2 (6 bases each). CDR3 size: 16 residues. Germline CDR1 reads MDHEN; CDR2 reads SYDVKM. Trimming took 2 bases from V and 0 from J, leaving 14 bases between them. Variable domain in full (rest from reference TRBV28 and TRBJ2-7): DVKVTQSSRYLVKRTGEKVFLECVQDMDHENMFWYRQDPGLGLRLIYFSYDVKMKEKGDIPEGYSVSREKKERFSLILESASTNQTSMYLCASSLGPGASSYEQYFGPGTRLTVT.

The chain carries TRBV6-5 and TRBJ2-7; a weak D match, TRBD1 (7 bases). The CDR3 length is 13 residues. With 5 bases removed from V and 6 bases from J, the gap between germline ends came to 14 bases. Germline assignment: CDR1 MNHEY and CDR2 SVGAGI. This CDR3 reads CASSIQQGGEQYF. The CDR3 region has the DNA TGTGCCAGCAGTATCCAGCAGGGGGGCGAGCAGTACTTC.

This clone was picked up one time. The chain couples TRBV3-1 (or the pseudogene TRBV3-2) to TRBJ1-3; D is perhaps TRBD1 (5 bases). CDR1 and CDR2 from the germline V gene are LGHDT and YNNKEL (reference sequence). V was shortened by 4 bases and J by 2 bases, with 15 bases between the two germline ends. The CDR3 runs 16 residues. The CDR3 DNA is TGTGCCAGCAGCCGCACACTCGGGACGGCTGGAAACACCATATATTTT. Its translation is CASSRTLGTAGNTIYF.

The V and J genes are TRBV5-1 and TRBJ2-2, with a tentative D call TRBD1 (5 bases). This CDR3 has 14 amino acids. The germline CDR1 and CDR2 sequences are SGHRS and YFSETQ. V lost 4 bases and J 1 base, leaving 8 bases between the germline ends. The CDR3 sequence: CASSETGNTGELFF. The CDR3 DNA sequence: TGCGCCAGCAGCGAAACAGGGAACACCGGGGAGCTGTTTTTT.

CDR3: CASRRGENYGYTF. The CDR3 DNA reads as TGTGCCAGTAGACGGGGGGAGAACTATGGCTACACCTTC. This rearrangement joins TRBV19 to TRBJ1-2, with D possibly TRBD1 on 5 matching bases. The germline V gene encodes CDR1 LNHDA and CDR2 SQIVND (reference sequence). This CDR3 has 13 residues. V shed 6 bases and J shed 2 bases, with 10 bases lying between them.

This clone was counted a single time. The chain is built from TRBV13 and TRBJ1-4, with D unclear. The length of the CDR3 is 13 residues. Germline CDR1 PRHDT, CDR2 FYEKMQ (reference sequence). V lost 3 bases and J 4 bases, leaving 6 bases between the germline ends. The CDR3: CASSFMSNEKLFF. The CDR3 DNA reads as TGTGCCAGCAGCTTTATGAGTAATGAAAAACTGTTTTTT. The full variable domain, its missing parts supplied by reference TRBV13 and TRBJ1-4, is AAGVIQSPRHLIKEKRETATLKCYPIPRHDTVYWYQQGPGQDPQFLISFYEKMQSDKGSIPDRFSAQQFSDYHSELNMSSLELGDSALYFCASSFMSNEKLFFGSGTQLSVL.

The V call is TRBV6-5, the J call TRBJ1-2; D ambiguous. The V end was cut by 4 bases, the J end by 9 bases, with 21 bases between. CDR1 and CDR2 from the germline V gene are MNHEY and SVGAGI. The CDR3 length is 15 residues. The DNA for the CDR3 is TGTGCCAGCAGTTCCACCACTCTCGCCGGCCTGCGCTACACCTTC. It translates to CASSSTTLAGLRYTF.

This clone was seen a few times. The genes are TRBV30 and TRBJ2-1; D is perhaps TRBD1 (6 bases). The CDR3 is 15 amino acids. V shed 7 bases and J shed 4 bases, with 20 bases lying between them. Germline CDR1 is GTSNPN and CDR2 is SVGIG (reference sequence). CDR3 nucleotides: TGTGCCTCCTTCAGGGGTCGGACACAGTACAATGAGCAGTTCTTC. Its protein product is CASFRGRTQYNEQFF.

The genes are TRBV27 and TRBJ1-1; possible D gene TRBD1, 5 bases. Germline-derived CDR1 and CDR2 are MNHEY and SMNVEV (reference sequence). The V gene lost 2 bases and the J gene lost 6 bases, with 10 bases spanning the gap. The CDR3 extends over 13 amino acids. This CDR3 is CASSLAGFAEAFF. The DNA of the CDR3 is TGTGCCAGCAGTTTAGCAGGGTTCGCTGAAGCTTTCTTT.

The chain has TRBV3-1 (or the pseudogene TRBV3-2) and TRBJ2-7, with 8 positions matching TRBD1. In germline, CDR1 is LGHDT, CDR2 YNNKEL (reference sequence). The CDR3 totals 13 residues. V lost 4 bases and J lost 5; bases outside the gene matches: 4. The CDR3 here is CASSLTGVNEQYF. The CDR3 coding sequence is TGTGCCAGCAGCCTGACAGGGGTCAACGAGCAGTACTTC.

The J gene is TRBJ1-5, the V gene TRBV10-3; D is unclear. This CDR3 comprises 12 residues. Per germline, CDR1 ENHRY and CDR2 SYGVKD. V was trimmed by 10 bases and J by 0 bases, leaving 7 bases between them. The CDR3 reads CATRHSNQPQHF. CDR3 in DNA: TGTGCCACCCGACATAGCAATCAGCCCCAGCATTTT.